The 5 T cell receptor beta chains given below trace back to one sample, sequenced in a study of response to subunit inactivated influenza vaccine. TCRdb called the RT-PCR reads again in MiXCR, with one record for every CDR3 protein. The sample carries some 600,000 distinct CDR3 sequences, 12% to 15% recorded once. The input for sequencing was PBMCs from blood, taken roughly 2 weeks before vaccination. The source is a man aged 45 to 65 who received an inactivated influenza vaccine.

This clonotype has a count of ten or more. This chain links TRBV24-1 with TRBJ2-1; 8 bases are shared with TRBD1. This CDR3 has 16 residues. Trimming at V came to 6 bases and at J to 4 bases, leaving 10 bases not matched to a gene. CDR1 is KGHDR and CDR2 is SFDVKD in the germline V gene. The CDR3 nucleotides are TGTGCCACCAGTCACCCCGCCGGGACAGGATACAATGAGCAGTTCTTC. This sequence encodes CATSHPAGTGYNEQFF.

This chain joins TRBV12-3 or TRBV12-4 and TRBJ1-5, with D tentatively TRBD1 (5 bases). Trimming removed 4 bases at V and 9 bases at J, with 10 bases between. The CDR3 loop spans 12 amino acids. The CDR3: CASSSGLLPQHF. For the CDR3, the DNA is TGTGCCAGCAGTTCAGGGTTGTTGCCCCAGCATTTT.

The chain uses TRBV6-1 and TRBJ2-7, with D unclear. This CDR3 has 16 amino acids. V was clipped by 6 bases and J by 0 bases, with 18 bases between them. Germline-derived CDR1 and CDR2 are MNHNS and SASEGT. CDR3 nucleotide sequence: TGTGCCAGCAGCCAGACGTCTTGGGCGTACTCCTACGAGCAGTACTTC. Residues: CASSQTSWAYSYEQYF.

This clonotype was seen a few times. The chain employs TRBV4-1 and TRBJ2-1, with 8 bases identical to TRBD1. Germline V lookup: CDR1 MGHRA, CDR2 YSYEKL. The CDR3 runs 16 residues. V lost 0 bases, J lost 7 bases, and 8 bases stayed unmatched. CDR3 bases: TGCGCCAGCAGCCAAGATCTCGGACAGGGTTGGAATGAGCAGTTCTTC. Translating gives CASSQDLGQGWNEQFF.

About this clonotype itself: A read error may produce the germline difference seen at one junction end. The chain has TRBV30 and TRBJ1-1, with TRBD1 as a possible D gene (5 bases). The length of the CDR3 is 14 residues. Germline V gene data show CDR1 as GTSNPN and CDR2 as SVGIG (reference sequence). The CDR3 region has the DNA TGCGCCCCTACGGGAGGGGCCATGAACACTGAAGCTTTCTTT. Encoded protein: CAPTGGAMNTEAFF.